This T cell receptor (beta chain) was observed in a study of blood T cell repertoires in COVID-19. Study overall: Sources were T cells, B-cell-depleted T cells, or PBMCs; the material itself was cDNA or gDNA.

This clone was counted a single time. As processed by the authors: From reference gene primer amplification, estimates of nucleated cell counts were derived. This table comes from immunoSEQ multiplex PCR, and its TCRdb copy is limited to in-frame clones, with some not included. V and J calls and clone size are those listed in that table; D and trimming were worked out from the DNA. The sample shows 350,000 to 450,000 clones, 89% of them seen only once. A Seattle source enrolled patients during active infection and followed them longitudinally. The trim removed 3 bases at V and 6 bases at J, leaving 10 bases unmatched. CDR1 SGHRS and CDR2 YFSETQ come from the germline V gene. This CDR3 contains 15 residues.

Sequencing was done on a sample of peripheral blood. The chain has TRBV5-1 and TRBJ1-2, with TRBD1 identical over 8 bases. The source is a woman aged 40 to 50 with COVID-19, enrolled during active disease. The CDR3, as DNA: TGCGCCAGCAGCTATTCGACAGGGGTCAAGGATGGCTACACCTTC. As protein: CASSYSTGVKDGYTF.